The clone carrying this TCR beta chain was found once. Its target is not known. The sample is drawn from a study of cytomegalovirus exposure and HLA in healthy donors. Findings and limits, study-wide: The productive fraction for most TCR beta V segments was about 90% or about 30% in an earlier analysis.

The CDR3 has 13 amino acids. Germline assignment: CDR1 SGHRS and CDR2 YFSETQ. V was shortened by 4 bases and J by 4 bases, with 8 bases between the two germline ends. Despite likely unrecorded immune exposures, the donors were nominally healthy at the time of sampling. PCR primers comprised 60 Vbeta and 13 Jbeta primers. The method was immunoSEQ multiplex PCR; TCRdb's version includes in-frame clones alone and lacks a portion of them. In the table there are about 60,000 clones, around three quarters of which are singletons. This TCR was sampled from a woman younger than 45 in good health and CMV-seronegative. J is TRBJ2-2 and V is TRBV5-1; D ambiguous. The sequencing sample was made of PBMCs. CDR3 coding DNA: TGCGCCAGCAGCCCGCCGGGCACCGGGGAGCTGTTTTTT. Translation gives CASSPPGTGELFF.